Listed here are 21 T cell receptor beta chains from one sample, sequenced in a study of PD-1 blockade in classical Hodgkin lymphoma. Sequencing used immunoSEQ multiplex PCR; TCRdb keeps in-frame clones, though not all of them. The repertoire holds about 21,000 clones, with around 68% as singletons. In every patient, relapse followed autologous stem cell transplantation, while exposure to brentuximab vedotin differed. The sample here was peripheral blood mononuclear cells (PBMCs), taken at baseline. The origin of the receptors is a human donor with classical Hodgkin lymphoma.

The chain combines TRBV6-5 with TRBJ2-3; a possible D gene is TRBD1 (6 bases). The CDR3 length is 15 residues. The V end lost 2 bases, the J end lost 0 bases, and 9 bases lay between the germline ends. Looked up from germline, CDR1 is MNHEY and CDR2 is SVGAGI. CDR3 protein: CASSYRTVSTDTQYF. The CDR3 DNA sequence: TGTGCCAGCAGTTACAGGACAGTTAGCACAGATACGCAGTATTTT.

V usage is TRBV30 and J usage is TRBJ1-3; TRBD1 might be the D (5 bases). The CDR3 has 14 residues. CDR1 and CDR2 (germline): GTSNPN, SVGIG (reference sequence). Trimming removed 5 bases at V and 3 bases at J, with 14 bases between. The CDR3, as DNA: TGTGCCTGGGGCGGGGCCCCGGGTGGAAACACCATATATTTT. Translated: CAWGGAPGGNTIYF.

V usage is TRBV7-8 and J usage is TRBJ2-7; D gene unclear. CDR1 and CDR2 from the germline V gene are SGHVS and FQNEAQ. The germline V and J ends were trimmed by 5 bases and 2 bases, with 13 bases remaining between them. The CDR3 length is 14 residues. CDR3 residues: CASSPGPGPYEQYF. CDR3 sequence (DNA): TGTGCCAGCAGCCCGGGCCCCGGACCCTACGAGCAGTACTTC. The full variable domain, completed using reference TRBV7-8 and TRBJ2-7, is GAGVSQSPRYKVAKRGQDVALRCDPISGHVSLFWYQQALGQGPEFLTYFQNEAQLDKSGLPSDRFFAERPEGSVSTLKIQRTQQEDSAVYLCASSPGPGPYEQYFGPGTRLTVT.

J is TRBJ1-3 and V is TRBV28; the D is unclear. CDR1 is MDHEN, CDR2 SYDVKM, per germline. CDR3 length: 14 residues. The V gene lost 3 bases and the J gene lost 1 base, with 7 bases spanning the gap. DNA of the CDR3: TGTGCCAGCAGTTTCCAGAATTCTGGAAACACCATATATTTT. Protein product: CASSFQNSGNTIYF.

This chain uses TRBV28 with TRBJ1-5; 7 bases fit TRBD1. This CDR3 spans 13 amino acids. J was trimmed by 3 bases and V by 9 bases; bases with no gene match: 5. Germline CDR1 MDHEN, CDR2 SYDVKM. CDR3 region: CASLGTDNQPQHF. The CDR3 region has the DNA TGTGCCAGTCTCGGGACAGACAATCAGCCCCAGCATTTT.

This chain links TRBV7-3 with TRBJ2-6; TRBD1 might be the D (5 bases). The CDR3 totals 17 residues. V lost 7 bases and J lost 0, with 16 bases in between. CDR1 SGHTA and CDR2 FQGTGA come from the germline V gene. The CDR3 reads CASTLGRVPSGANVLTF. CDR3 DNA sequence: TGTGCCAGCACCCTAGGCAGGGTCCCCTCTGGGGCCAACGTCCTGACTTTC. Supplemented by reference TRBV7-3 and TRBJ2-6, the full variable domain reads GAGVSQTPSNKVTEKGKYVELRCDPISGHTALYWYRQSLGQGPEFLIYFQGTGAADDSGLPNDRFFAVRPEGSVSTLKIQRTERGDSAVYLCASTLGRVPSGANVLTFGAGSRLTVL.

The V and J genes are TRBV30 and TRBJ1-1, with a possible D match to TRBD1 (5 bases). CDR3 length: 14 residues. The germline gives CDR1 GTSNPN, CDR2 SVGIG (reference sequence). The ends were cut back, 4 bases at V and 6 bases at J, with 18 bases in the middle. DNA of the CDR3: TGTGCCTGGACCTTTGGACAACCCGGGCCTGAAGCTTTCTTT. This encodes CAWTFGQPGPEAFF.

J is TRBJ2-7 and V is TRBV5-1; TRBD1 aligns across 8 bases. V lost 3 bases, J lost 0 bases, and 8 bases stayed unmatched. The CDR3 runs 16 residues. Germline loops: CDR1 SGHRS, CDR2 YFSETQ. The CDR3 is CASSSGGGIPSYEQYF. The CDR3 nucleotides read TGCGCCAGCAGCTCAGGGGGCGGGATCCCCTCCTACGAGCAGTACTTC.

This chain connects TRBV11-2 to TRBJ2-7, with TRBD2 as a possible D gene (6 bases). Trimming pared 5 bases from V and 1 base from J, leaving 15 bases between. The CDR3 extends over 15 amino acids. The germline gives CDR1 SGHAT, CDR2 FQNNGV. The CDR3, as DNA: TGTGCCAGCAGCCCCCACCCGCTAGCGTCCTACGAGCAGTACTTC. Translating it yields CASSPHPLASYEQYF.

The J gene is TRBJ1-4, the V gene TRBV5-1, with TRBD1 matching 7 bases. After removal of 3 bases from V and 5 bases from J, the junction contained 4 bases not matched to a gene. CDR3 length: 14 residues. Germline lookup yields CDR1 SGHRS and CDR2 YFSETQ. Here the CDR3 reads CASSSETGNEKLFF. The CDR3 bases are TGCGCCAGCAGCTCTGAGACAGGGAATGAAAAACTGTTTTTT.

The chain recombines TRBV15 with TRBJ2-1, with TRBD2 matching 7 bases. V was clipped by 4 bases and J by 2 bases; unmatched bases: 5. Germline values: CDR1 LNHNV, CDR2 YYDKDF (reference sequence). There are 15 residues in the CDR3. The CDR3 spells CATSTGREPYNEQFF. The CDR3 DNA reads as TGTGCCACCAGCACCGGGCGGGAGCCCTACAATGAGCAGTTCTTC. The whole variable domain, remainder taken from reference TRBV15 and TRBJ2-1, is DAMVIQNPRYQVTQFGKPVTLSCSQTLNHNVMYWYQQKSSQAPKLLFHYYDKDFNNEADTPDNFQSRRPNTSFCFLDIRSPGLGDTAMYLCATSTGREPYNEQFFGPGTRLTVL.

This clone was seen only once. The gene calls are TRBV4-1 and TRBJ2-5; 10 nucleotides match TRBD1. CDR1 MGHRA and CDR2 YSYEKL come from the germline V gene. The CDR3 consists of 16 residues. The trim removed 4 bases at V and 2 bases at J, leaving 7 bases unmatched. The CDR3, as DNA: TGCGCCAGCAGCCGCGGGACAGGGGCTTCGCAAGAGACCCAGTACTTC. It encodes CASSRGTGASQETQYF.

The chain links TRBV6-1 to TRBJ2-1; tentatively, D is TRBD2 (5 bases). V was trimmed by 2 bases and J by 5 bases, leaving 13 bases between them. This CDR3 region has 15 residues. In germline, CDR1 is MNHNS, CDR2 SASEGT. The CDR3 DNA follows: TGTGCCAGCAGTGAATTCGGGGTGAGCAACAATGAGCAGTTCTTC. This translates into CASSEFGVSNNEQFF.

This clone was observed once. The genes are TRBV11-3 and TRBJ2-1, with D tentatively TRBD1 or TRBD2 (5 bases each). The V gene lost 0 bases and the J gene lost 3 bases, with 12 bases spanning the gap. CDR1 SGHNT and CDR2 YENEEA come from the germline V gene. There are 16 residues in the CDR3. The CDR3 DNA sequence: TGTGCCAGCAGCTTAGAGTGGGACCCAAACTACAATGAGCAGTTCTTC. This encodes CASSLEWDPNYNEQFF.

The rearrangement uses TRBV9 and TRBJ2-1; D remains ambiguous. The CDR3 is made up of 13 amino acids. Per germline, CDR1 SGDLS and CDR2 YYNGEE. The V and J ends lost 5 bases and 9 bases respectively, with 15 bases between them. The CDR3 coding sequence is TGTGCCAGCAGTACGGACGGGCTGGGTGAGCAGTTCTTC. This translates into CASSTDGLGEQFF.

Only one count was recorded for this clone. V usage is TRBV6-1 and J usage is TRBJ2-1, with 12 bases that match TRBD2. The trim removed 8 bases at V and 7 bases at J, leaving 6 bases unmatched. The CDR3 is 14 amino acids. Germline values: CDR1 MNHNS, CDR2 SASEGT. CDR3 in DNA: TGTGCCAGCCGATTACTAGCGGGAGGTAATGAGCAGTTCTTC. Encoded protein: CASRLLAGGNEQFF.

V is TRBV18 and J is TRBJ1-1; D is uncertain. The CDR3 is 12 residues long. The V gene lost 3 bases and the J gene lost 4 bases, with 6 bases spanning the gap. Germline CDR1 is KGHSH and CDR2 is LQKENI. The CDR3 DNA reads TGTGCCAGCTCACCCGTAGGCACTGAAGCTTTCTTT. Its protein is CASSPVGTEAFF.

This clone showed up just once. The genes are TRBV5-4 and TRBJ2-2; the D gene could be TRBD1 or TRBD2 (5 bases each). The germline V and J ends were trimmed by 1 base and 6 bases, with 19 bases remaining between them. This CDR3 comprises 17 residues. The germline V gene has CDR1 SGHNT and CDR2 YYREEE (reference sequence). The CDR3 DNA sequence: TGTGCCAGCAGCTTGTCGGTGGGGGATTTCATTGCCGGGGAGCTGTTTTTT. It is translated as CASSLSVGDFIAGELFF.

The gene calls are TRBV9 and TRBJ1-1; no firm D call. V was cut by 4 bases and J by 10 bases, with 11 bases left in between. The CDR3 totals 11 residues. Germline V gene sequence: CDR1 SGDLS, CDR2 YYNGEE. The CDR3 region is CASSPGLGAFF. The CDR3 nucleotides are TGTGCCAGCAGCCCCGGGCTCGGAGCTTTCTTT.

The chain couples TRBV6-1 to TRBJ2-1; no reliable D call. The V gene lost 4 bases and the J gene lost 5 bases, with 12 bases spanning the gap. The CDR3 runs 14 residues. Germline V gives CDR1 MNHNS, CDR2 SASEGT. The CDR3 bases are TGTGCCAGCAGTGCATTTCCCGAGGACAATGAGCAGTTCTTC. Protein: CASSAFPEDNEQFF.

This clone has only one observation. The genes are TRBV4-3 and TRBJ2-3, with TRBD1 identical over 9 bases. The CDR3 consists of 14 residues. V dropped 0 bases and J dropped 6; count of bases not matched to a gene: 1. The V gene's germline CDR1 is LGHNA and CDR2 YSLEER. CDR3 sequence reads: CASSQDGTGDTQYF. The DNA of the CDR3 is TGCGCCAGCAGCCAAGATGGGACAGGGGATACGCAGTATTTT.